What follows are 11 T cell receptor beta chains derived from one specimen sequenced in a study of blood T cell repertoires in COVID-19. Measured with immunoSEQ multiplex PCR; TCRdb has only the in-frame clones, and not every one. The sample includes 110,000 to 150,000 clones, over 75% of them seen just once. The specimen was peripheral blood. The receptors derive from a human donor in a cohort sampled during active COVID-19.

This clone was observed a handful of times. CDR3 region: CASSLHIGEPQHF. The CDR3 DNA is TGTGCCAGCAGCTTACACATCGGGGAGCCCCAGCATTTT. The chain has TRBV7-9 and TRBJ1-5, with unresolved D. From germline, CDR1 is SEHNR and CDR2 FQNEAQ (reference sequence). CDR3 size: 13 residues. Trimming left V 2 bases short and J 8 bases short, with 10 bases between.

This chain joins TRBV4-2 and TRBJ2-1; TRBD2 aligns across 14 bases. CDR3 length equals 16 residues. Germline V CDR1 and CDR2: LGHNA, YNFKEQ. V lost 4 bases to trimming and J lost 8 bases; unmatched junction nucleotides: 7. The CDR3 nucleotides read TGTGCCAGCAGCCGCAGACTAGCGGGAGGGGGGGATGAGCAGTTCTTC. As protein: CASSRRLAGGGDEQFF.

The V gene is TRBV5-4, the J gene TRBJ1-5; D is undetermined. V shed 0 bases and J shed 7 bases, with 11 bases lying between them. The V gene's germline CDR1 is SGHNT and CDR2 YYREEE (reference sequence). This CDR3 is 14 amino acids long. CDR3: CASSLDGVRQPQHF. The CDR3 nucleotides read TGTGCCAGCAGCTTGGACGGGGTGAGGCAGCCCCAGCATTTT.

The chain recombines TRBV3-1 (or the pseudogene TRBV3-2) with TRBJ1-1, with TRBD1 as a possible D gene (5 bases). Trimming cost V 0 bases and J 1 base, with 12 bases left between them. CDR3 size: 16 residues. The germline CDR1 and CDR2 sequences are LGHDT and YNNKEL (reference sequence). As DNA, the CDR3 is TGTGCCAGCAGCCAAGAGCCGGACATGTCGAACACTGAAGCTTTCTTT. It codes for CASSQEPDMSNTEAFF.

Only one count was recorded for this clone. This chain links TRBV7-9 with TRBJ2-1; unclear D gene. Trimming removed 2 bases from V and 12 bases from J, with 11 bases in between. CDR1 and CDR2 from the germline V gene are SEHNR and FQNEAQ (reference sequence). This CDR3 region has 12 residues. This CDR3 reads CASSLSMSGQFF. The CDR3 DNA is TGTGCCAGCAGCTTAAGTATGTCGGGGCAGTTCTTC.

The chain has TRBV24-1 and TRBJ2-1; a weak D match, TRBD2 (5 bases). The V and J ends lost 2 bases and 4 bases respectively, with 20 bases between them. The CDR3 consists of 18 residues. Germline V gene data show CDR1 as KGHDR and CDR2 as SFDVKD. The CDR3 spells CATSDWGGGLPLYNEQFF. The CDR3 region has the DNA TGTGCCACCAGTGATTGGGGTGGAGGACTGCCGTTATACAATGAGCAGTTCTTC.

Only one count was recorded for this clone. The chain couples TRBV7-2 to TRBJ2-5, with D possibly matching TRBD2 (5 bases). V lost 6 bases and J 1 base, leaving 9 bases between the germline ends. CDR3 size: 13 residues. The germline CDR1 and CDR2 sequences are SGHTA and FQGNSA. DNA of the CDR3: TGTGCCAGCAGTTTCGGACTCCAAGAGACCCAGTACTTC. Translating gives CASSFGLQETQYF. Using reference TRBV7-2 and TRBJ2-5 for the parts outside the CDR3, the full variable domain is GAGVSQSPSNKVTEKGKDVELRCDPISGHTALYWYRQSLGQGLEFLIYFQGNSAPDKSGLPSDRFSAERTGGSVSTLTIQRTQQEDSAVYLCASSFGLQETQYFGPGTRLLVL.

The genes are TRBV6-5 and TRBJ1-2, with a tentative D call TRBD1 (5 bases). CDR3 length: 15 residues. The V end lost 6 bases, the J end lost 6 bases, and 20 bases lay between the germline ends. Germline-derived CDR1 and CDR2 are MNHEY and SVGAGI. This chain's CDR3 is CASRTSLNDRHGYTF. The CDR3 DNA sequence: TGTGCCAGCAGAACCTCCTTAAACGACAGACATGGCTACACCTTC.

The chain is built from TRBV7-2 and TRBJ2-3; 7 bases align to TRBD1. The CDR3 runs to 15 residues. J lost 4 bases, V lost 5 bases, and 9 bases had no gene match. Germline CDR1 SGHTA, CDR2 FQGNSA. The CDR3 sequence is CASSPGQVFPDTQYF. In DNA form, the CDR3 reads TGTGCCAGCAGCCCAGGACAGGTATTTCCAGATACGCAGTATTTT.

This clone was counted a few times. This chain joins TRBV7-2 and TRBJ1-5, with TRBD1 as a possible D gene (5 bases). Trimming cost V 1 base and J 2 bases, with 12 bases left between them. The CDR3 has 16 amino acids. In germline, CDR1 is SGHTA, CDR2 FQGNSA. The CDR3 DNA follows: TGTGCCAGCAGCTTAGGGGTCGGGGGGGGCAATCAGCCCCAGCATTTT. The encoded protein is CASSLGVGGGNQPQHF. Full variable domain (missing parts from reference TRBV7-2 and TRBJ1-5): GAGVSQSPSNKVTEKGKDVELRCDPISGHTALYWYRQSLGQGLEFLIYFQGNSAPDKSGLPSDRFSAERTGGSVSTLTIQRTQQEDSAVYLCASSLGVGGGNQPQHFGDGTRLSIL.

The rearrangement links TRBV29-1 to TRBJ2-5, with 9 positions matching TRBD2. The CDR3 consists of 14 residues. Germline values: CDR1 SQVTM, CDR2 ANQGSEA. With 7 bases clipped from V and 3 bases from J, the junction kept 9 bases outside the gene matches. DNA of the CDR3: TGCAGCGCCGGAGCGGGGGGCCGGGAAGAGACCCAGTACTTC. Amino acid sequence: CSAGAGGREETQYF.